Shown below are 6 T cell receptor beta chains from a single sample sequenced in a study of T cell repertoires in cytomegalovirus infection. TCRdb independently ran MiXCR on the reads; one entry per CDR3 protein. The data contain more than 150,000 distinct CDR3 sequences, around 22% of them singletons. Specimen: PBMCs. These receptors all come from a human donor in good health (CMV status not recorded). Some clones in this sample may be carry-over from other donors' samples.

J is TRBJ2-2 and V is TRBV19, with a weak D call TRBD2 (7 bases). This CDR3 has 19 amino acids. The V gene's germline CDR1 is LNHDA and CDR2 SQIVND (reference sequence). The V and J ends lost 3 bases and 4 bases respectively, with 24 bases between them. The DNA for the CDR3 is TGTGCCAGTAGTATCAAGCCCTTGGCGGGGGCGGGTGGCACCGGGGAGCTGTTTTTT. Residues: CASSIKPLAGAGGTGELFF. Based on the CDR3 plus reference TRBV19 and TRBJ2-2, the full variable domain is DGGITQSPKYLFRKEGQNVTLSCEQNLNHDAMYWYRQDPGQGLRLIYYSQIVNDFQKGDIAEGYSVSREKKESFPLTVTSAQKNPTAFYLCASSIKPLAGAGGTGELFFGEGSRLTVL.

There are many counts of this clonotype. The genes are TRBV7-8 and TRBJ2-1; tentatively, D is TRBD1 or TRBD2 (5 bases each). This CDR3 spans 15 amino acids. Trimming left V 1 base short and J 7 bases short, with 14 bases between. Germline V gene lookup returns CDR1 SGHVS and CDR2 FQNEAQ. CDR3 bases: TGTGCCAGCAGCTTAGGGGGGAACCGTGTAAATGAGCAGTTCTTC. It translates to CASSLGGNRVNEQFF.

V gene TRBV7-3 combines with J gene TRBJ2-2; D is unresolved. This CDR3 region has 15 residues. Looked up from germline, CDR1 is SGHTA and CDR2 is FQGTGA. V shed 2 bases and J shed 1 base, with 8 bases lying between them. The CDR3 is CASSLGPENTGELFF. Here the CDR3 DNA reads TGTGCCAGCAGCTTAGGGCCTGAGAACACCGGGGAGCTGTTTTTT.

This clonotype was seen more than once but under ten times. The V call is TRBV7-9, the J call TRBJ2-1; a possible D gene is TRBD2 (7 bases). V was cut by 3 bases and J by 4 bases, with 13 bases left in between. Germline lookup yields CDR1 SEHNR and CDR2 FQNEAQ (reference sequence). The CDR3 contains 15 residues. The CDR3 sequence is CASSLGRGPYNEQFF. CDR3 coding DNA: TGTGCCAGCAGCTTGGGGCGGGGGCCATACAATGAGCAGTTCTTC.

Of note for this clonotype: At one boundary the junction diverges from the germline segment, which might be a read error. This chain joins TRBV12-3 or TRBV12-4 and TRBJ1-1; D remains ambiguous. CDR3 length: 12 residues. The CDR3 DNA is TGTGCCAGCAGTTTATCGGTAACTGGAGCTTTCTTT. It encodes CASSLSVTGAFF.

This clonotype was counted only a few times. The V and J genes are TRBV5-4 and TRBJ1-2, with D perhaps TRBD1 (5 bases). The CDR3 consists of 14 residues. Germline V gene sequence: CDR1 SGHNT, CDR2 YYREEE (reference sequence). V shed 4 bases and J shed 4 bases, with 14 bases lying between them. CDR3 nucleotide sequence: TGTGCCAGCAGCGATCAAACAAGGGGCTATGGCTACACCTTC. It yields the protein CASSDQTRGYGYTF.